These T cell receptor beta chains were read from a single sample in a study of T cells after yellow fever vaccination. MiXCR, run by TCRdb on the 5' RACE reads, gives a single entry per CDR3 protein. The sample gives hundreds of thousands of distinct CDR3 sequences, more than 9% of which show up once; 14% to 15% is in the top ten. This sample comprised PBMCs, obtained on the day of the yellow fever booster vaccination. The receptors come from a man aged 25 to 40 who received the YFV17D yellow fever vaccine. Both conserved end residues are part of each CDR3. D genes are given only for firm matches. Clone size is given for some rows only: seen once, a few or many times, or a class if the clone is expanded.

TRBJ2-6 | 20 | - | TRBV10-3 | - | CAISEGWGQSDVSGANVLTF | TGTGCCATCAGTGAGGGGTGGGGTCAGTCTGACGTCTCTGGGGCCAACGTCCTGACTTTC
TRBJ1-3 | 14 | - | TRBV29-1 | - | CSAQVGVSGNTIYF | TGCAGCGCTCAAGTGGGGGTTTCAGGAAACACCATATATTTT
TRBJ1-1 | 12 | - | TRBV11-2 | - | CASSFTAGEAFF | TGTGCCAGCAGCTTTACAGCCGGAGAGGCTTTCTTT
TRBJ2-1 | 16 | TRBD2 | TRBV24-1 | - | CATSDSQREGMDEQFF | TGTGCCACCAGTGATTCGCAGCGGGAGGGTATGGATGAGCAGTTCTTC
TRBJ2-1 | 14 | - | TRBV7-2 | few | CASSLVATQGEQFF | TGTGCCAGCAGCTTAGTGGCCACCCAAGGGGAGCAGTTCTTC
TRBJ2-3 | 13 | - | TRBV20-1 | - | CSAPSGIQGTQYF | TGCAGTGCTCCGAGCGGGATACAGGGTACGCAGTATTTT
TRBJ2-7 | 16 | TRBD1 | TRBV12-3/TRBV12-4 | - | CASSSLDRLFDNEQYF | TGTGCCAGCAGTTCCCTGGACAGGCTATTCGACAACGAGCAGTACTTC
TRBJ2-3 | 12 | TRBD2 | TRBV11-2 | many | CASRGQAGGKYF | TGTGCCAGCAGGGGCCAAGCGGGGGGCAAATATTTT
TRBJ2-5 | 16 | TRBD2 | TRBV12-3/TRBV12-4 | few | CASSLPSGRPQETQYF | TGTGCCAGCAGTCTCCCTAGCGGGAGACCTCAAGAGACCCAGTACTTC
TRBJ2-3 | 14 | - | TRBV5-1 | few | CASSFGGTTDTQYF | TGCGCCAGCAGCTTCGGGGGTACCACAGATACGCAGTATTTT
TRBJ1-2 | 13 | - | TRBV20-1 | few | CSARDIFSYGYTF | TGCAGTGCTAGAGACATTTTTTCCTATGGCTACACCTTC
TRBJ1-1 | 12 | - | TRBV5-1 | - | CASSFGETEAFF | TGCGCCAGCAGCTTTGGGGAGACTGAAGCTTTCTTT
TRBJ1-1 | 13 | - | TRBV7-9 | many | CASSTTGNTEAFF | TGTGCCAGTAGTACAACAGGGAACACTGAAGCTTTCTTT
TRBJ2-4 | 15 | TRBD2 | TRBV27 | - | CASRVASGNRNIQYF | TGTGCCAGCAGAGTGGCTAGCGGGAATCGGAACATTCAGTACTTC
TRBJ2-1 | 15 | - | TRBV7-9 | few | CASSLSSDLNNEQFF | TGTGCCAGCAGCTTAAGTAGCGACTTAAACAATGAGCAGTTCTTC
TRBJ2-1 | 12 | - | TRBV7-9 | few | CASSSTRGKQFF | TGTGCCAGCAGTTCTACTAGAGGCAAGCAGTTCTTC
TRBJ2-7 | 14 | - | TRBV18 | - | CASSPPARPYEQYF | TGTGCCAGCTCACCACCGGCCAGACCCTACGAGCAGTACTTC
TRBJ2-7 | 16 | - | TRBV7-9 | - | CASSLVRGHRTYEQYF | TGTGCCAGCAGCTTAGTTCGGGGTCACAGAACCTACGAGCAGTACTTC
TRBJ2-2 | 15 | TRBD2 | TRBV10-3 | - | CAISDWGGSAGELFF | TGTGCCATCAGTGATTGGGGCGGGAGTGCCGGGGAGCTGTTTTTT
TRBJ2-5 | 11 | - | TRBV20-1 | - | CSAVAQETQYF | TGCAGTGCTGTTGCCCAAGAGACCCAGTACTTC
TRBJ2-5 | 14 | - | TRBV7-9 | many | CASSLAREEETQYF | TGTGCCAGCAGCTTAGCCCGAGAAGAAGAGACCCAGTACTTC
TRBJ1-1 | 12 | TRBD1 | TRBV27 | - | CASSPRGLVASF | TGTGCCAGCAGTCCTAGGGGGCTTGTCGCTTCCTTT
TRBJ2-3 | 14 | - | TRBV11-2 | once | CASSGGAPTDTQYF | TGTGCCAGCAGCGGTGGGGCCCCCACAGATACGCAGTATTTT
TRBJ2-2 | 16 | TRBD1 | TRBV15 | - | CATSRGTGPRTGELFF | TGTGCCACCAGCCGGGGGACAGGCCCCCGGACCGGGGAGCTGTTTTTT
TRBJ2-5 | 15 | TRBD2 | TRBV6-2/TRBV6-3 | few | CASSSLSGSVETQYF | TGTGCCAGCAGTTCCCTTAGCGGGAGTGTGGAGACCCAGTACTTC
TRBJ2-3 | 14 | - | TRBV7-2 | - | CASSFSRFSDTQYF | TGTGCCAGCAGCTTTTCTAGGTTTTCAGATACGCAGTATTTT
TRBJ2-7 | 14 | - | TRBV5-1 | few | CASSLDRAGYEQYF | TGCGCCAGCAGCTTGGACAGGGCGGGGTACGAGCAGTACTTC
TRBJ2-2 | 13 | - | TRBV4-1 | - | CASRNPDTGELFF | TGCGCCAGCAGGAACCCGGACACCGGGGAGCTGTTTTTT
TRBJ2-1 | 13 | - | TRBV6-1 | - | CASRQVNYNEQFF | TGTGCCAGCAGGCAGGTAAACTACAATGAGCAGTTCTTC
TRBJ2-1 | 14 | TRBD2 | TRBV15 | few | CAIGLREGYNEQFF | TGTGCCATAGGACTTCGGGAGGGTTACAATGAGCAGTTCTTC
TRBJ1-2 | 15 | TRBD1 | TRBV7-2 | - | CASRESTGAGGGYTF | TGTGCCAGCAGAGAATCCACAGGGGCGGGGGGGGGCTACACCTTC
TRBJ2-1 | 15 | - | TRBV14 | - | CASGQVLLPYNEQFF | TGTGCCAGCGGCCAAGTCCTACTCCCCTACAATGAGCAGTTCTTC
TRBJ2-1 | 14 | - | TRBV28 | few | CASIPGPRYNEQFF | TGTGCCAGCATTCCGGGACCCAGATACAATGAGCAGTTCTTC
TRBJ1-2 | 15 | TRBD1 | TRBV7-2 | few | CASSYRDRAGYGYTF | TGTGCCAGCAGCTACCGGGACAGGGCCGGCTATGGCTACACCTTC
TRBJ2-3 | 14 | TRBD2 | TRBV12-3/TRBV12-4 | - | CASKTSASTDTQYF | TGTGCCAGCAAAACTAGCGCCAGCACAGATACGCAGTATTTT
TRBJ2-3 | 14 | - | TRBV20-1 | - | CSASPGGSSDTQYF | TGCAGTGCTAGCCCCGGGGGCAGCTCAGATACGCAGTATTTT
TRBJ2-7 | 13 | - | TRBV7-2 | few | CASSFGYRYEQYF | TGTGCCAGCAGCTTTGGCTACAGATACGAGCAGTACTTC
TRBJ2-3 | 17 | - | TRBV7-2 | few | CASSPPPLAAGTDTQYF | TGTGCCAGCAGCCCACCCCCCCTTGCGGCGGGCACAGATACGCAGTATTTT
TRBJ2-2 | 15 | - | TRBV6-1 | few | CASSRRGRNTGELFF | TGTGCCAGCAGTCGACGGGGAAGGAACACCGGGGAGCTGTTTTTT
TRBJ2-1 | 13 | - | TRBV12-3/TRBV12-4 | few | CATSPARIGEQFF | TGTGCCACCTCACCTGCCAGGATCGGTGAGCAGTTCTTC
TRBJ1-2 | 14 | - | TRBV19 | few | CASSMRLHPDGYTF | TGTGCCAGTAGTATGCGCTTGCACCCAGATGGCTACACCTTC